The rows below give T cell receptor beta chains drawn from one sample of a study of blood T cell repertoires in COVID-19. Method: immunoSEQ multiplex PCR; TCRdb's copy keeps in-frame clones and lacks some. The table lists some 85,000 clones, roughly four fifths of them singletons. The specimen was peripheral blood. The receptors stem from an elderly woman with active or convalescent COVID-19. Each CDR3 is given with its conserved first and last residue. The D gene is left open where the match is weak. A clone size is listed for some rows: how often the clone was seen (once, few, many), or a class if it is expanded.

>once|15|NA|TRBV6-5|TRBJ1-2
CASSYSLQGNYGYTF
TGTGCCAGCAGTTACTCACTACAGGGAAACTATGGCTACACCTTC
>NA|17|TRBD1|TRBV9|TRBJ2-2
CASSDRTGGRDTGELFF
TGTGCCAGCAGCGACCGAACAGGGGGTCGGGACACCGGGGAGCTGTTTTTT
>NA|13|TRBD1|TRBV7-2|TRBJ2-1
CASSAHRGREQFF
TGTGCCAGCAGCGCACACAGGGGCAGGGAGCAGTTCTTC
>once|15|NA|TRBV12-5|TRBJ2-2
CASGSGTPNTGELFF
TGTGCTAGTGGCTCCGGGACTCCCAACACCGGGGAGCTGTTTTTT
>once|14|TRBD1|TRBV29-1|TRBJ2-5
CSAVRTGGGETQYF
TGCAGCGCCGTGAGGACAGGGGGCGGTGAGACCCAGTACTTC
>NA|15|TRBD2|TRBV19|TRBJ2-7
CASRLAGGLSYEQYF
TGTGCCAGTAGGCTAGCGGGGGGCCTCTCCTACGAGCAGTACTTC
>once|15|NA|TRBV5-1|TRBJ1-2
CASRPLRSGDEGYTF
TGCGCCAGCAGGCCCCTTAGGTCGGGAGACGAGGGCTACACCTTC
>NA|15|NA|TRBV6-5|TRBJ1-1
CASSYSGQGNTEAFF
TGTGCCAGCAGTTACTCGGGGCAGGGGAACACTGAAGCTTTCTTT
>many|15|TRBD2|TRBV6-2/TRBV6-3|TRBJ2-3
CASSQTSGYTDTQYF
TGTGCCAGCAGTCAGACTAGCGGGTACACAGATACGCAGTATTTT
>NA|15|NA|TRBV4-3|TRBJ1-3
CASSQEQVGGNTIYF
TGCGCCAGCAGCCAAGAACAGGTGGGGGGAAACACCATATATTTT
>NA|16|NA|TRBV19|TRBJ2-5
CASSIGTAGSGETQYF
TGTGCCAGTAGTATCGGGACCGCGGGGTCGGGAGAGACCCAGTACTTC
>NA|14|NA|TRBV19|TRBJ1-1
CASRVTGTNTEAFF
TGTGCCAGTAGGGTGACAGGAACGAACACTGAAGCTTTCTTT
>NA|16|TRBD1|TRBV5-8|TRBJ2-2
CASSLDRGIRTGELFF
TGTGCCAGCAGCTTGGACAGGGGAATCCGGACCGGGGAGCTGTTTTTT
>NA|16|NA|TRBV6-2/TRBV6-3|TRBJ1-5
CASSYILPTGSQPQHF
TGTGCCAGCAGTTATATCCTACCCACAGGGAGTCAGCCCCAGCATTTT
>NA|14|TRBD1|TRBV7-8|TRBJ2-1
CASIPGQGTNEQFF
TGTGCCAGCATCCCGGGACAGGGAACAAATGAGCAGTTCTTC
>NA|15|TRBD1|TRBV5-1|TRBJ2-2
CASSLDVGGPGELFF
TGCGCCAGCAGCTTGGATGTAGGGGGCCCCGGGGAGCTGTTTTTT